A single sample is the source of the 21 T cell receptor beta chains below, sequenced in a study of control samples from healthy donors and cancer patients. Some clones are missing from TCRdb's copy, which holds only in-frame ones; the method was immunoSEQ multiplex PCR. Of roughly 99,000 clones detected, around 80% appear once; the ten largest clones hold more than 1.5%. The sample comprised blood. The origin of the receptors is a man between 60 and 75 years old in good health.

The V call is TRBV20-1, the J call TRBJ2-1, with 10 positions matching TRBD2. CDR1 and CDR2 from the germline V gene are DFQATT and SNEGSKA (reference sequence). This CDR3 contains 17 residues. V was clipped by 3 bases and J by 0 bases; unmatched bases: 8. This chain's CDR3 is CSASPGASGGSYNEQFF. The DNA for the CDR3 is TGCAGTGCTAGTCCCGGGGCTAGCGGGGGCTCCTACAATGAGCAGTTCTTC.

V is TRBV7-3 and J is TRBJ2-1, with 7 bases aligning to TRBD2. This CDR3 has 12 residues. Per germline, CDR1 SGHTA and CDR2 FQGTGA. The ends lost 5 bases at V and 9 bases at J; junction bases unmatched: 4. CDR3: CASSLREGEQFF. The CDR3 DNA follows: TGTGCCAGCAGCCTAAGGGAGGGTGAGCAGTTCTTC.

The chain has TRBV4-1 and TRBJ2-7, with a weak D call TRBD2 (5 bases). The CDR3 covers 13 residues. Trimming pared 5 bases from V and 7 bases from J, leaving 15 bases between. The germline gives CDR1 MGHRA, CDR2 YSYEKL. CDR3: CASSARTLGEQYF. CDR3 DNA sequence: TGCGCCAGCAGCGCCCGGACTCTCGGAGAGCAGTACTTC.

This chain uses TRBV19 with TRBJ1-5; 8 nucleotides agree with TRBD1. The CDR3 extends over 16 amino acids. Germline CDR1 LNHDA, CDR2 SQIVND (reference sequence). Trimming removed 9 bases from V and 7 bases from J; junction bases left unmatched: 17. The CDR3 spells CASRDRGLIEVQPQHF. The CDR3 bases are TGTGCCAGCCGCGACAGGGGCTTGATCGAAGTGCAGCCCCAGCATTTT.

This sequence joins TRBV3-1 (or the pseudogene TRBV3-2) and TRBJ2-1; 10 bases fit TRBD1. J was trimmed by 9 bases and V by 6 bases; bases with no gene match: 8. The CDR3 is made up of 14 amino acids. From germline, CDR1 is LGHDT and CDR2 YNNKEL (reference sequence). Here the CDR3 reads CASRTGQGVGEQFF. The CDR3 region has the DNA TGTGCCAGCAGGACCGGACAGGGGGTGGGTGAGCAGTTCTTC.

The rearrangement joins TRBV11-2 to TRBJ2-6; no reliable D call. The CDR3 has 10 residues. Germline V lookup: CDR1 SGHAT, CDR2 FQNNGV. With 5 bases removed from V and 9 bases from J, the gap between germline ends came to 2 bases. The CDR3 region is CASSHNVLTF. The CDR3 region has the DNA TGTGCCAGCAGCCACAACGTCCTGACTTTC. The full variable domain, its missing parts supplied by reference TRBV11-2 and TRBJ2-6, is EAGVAQSPRYKIIEKRQSVAFWCNPISGHATLYWYQQILGQGPKLLIQFQNNGVVDDSQLPKDRFSAERLKGVDSTLKIQPAKLEDSAVYLCASSHNVLTFGAGSRLTVL.

CDR3 protein: CASRKTGHNSPLHF. The CDR3 DNA is TGTGCCAGCAGGAAGACAGGGCACAATTCACCCCTCCACTTT. This chain links TRBV5-6 with TRBJ1-6; TRBD1 aligns across 7 bases. The CDR3 runs to 14 residues. CDR1 and CDR2 (germline): SGHDT, YYEEEE. The V segment lost 5 bases and the J segment 7 bases; nucleotides outside the gene matches: 6.

In DNA form, the CDR3 reads TGTGCCAGCAGTCCGACAGCGACCTACGAGCAGTACTTC. Protein product: CASSPTATYEQYF. The chain recombines TRBV28 with TRBJ2-7; possibly TRBD1 for D (5 bases). V was pared by 5 bases and J by 2 bases, with 10 bases between. The CDR3 consists of 13 residues. CDR1 is MDHEN, CDR2 SYDVKM, per germline.

This clone has only one observation. The gene calls are TRBV4-1 and TRBJ2-6; the match to TRBD1 covers 10 bases. Germline assignment: CDR1 MGHRA and CDR2 YSYEKL. There are 22 residues in the CDR3. V was pared by 4 bases and J by 0 bases, with 18 bases of the junction left unmatched. The CDR3 loop is CASSPFTRDRGIYDSGANVLTF. As DNA, the CDR3 is TGCGCCAGCAGCCCGTTTACGAGGGACAGGGGCATATACGACTCTGGGGCCAACGTCCTGACTTTC.

This rearrangement joins TRBV3-1 (or the pseudogene TRBV3-2) to TRBJ1-5; 10 bases match TRBD1. This CDR3 comprises 15 residues. V was pared by 5 bases and J by 3 bases, with 4 bases of the junction left unmatched. Looked up from germline, CDR1 is LGHDT and CDR2 is YNNKEL (reference sequence). CDR3 amino acids: CASSTGQGNNQPQHF. CDR3 bases: TGTGCCAGCAGCACGGGACAGGGGAACAATCAGCCCCAGCATTTT.

The sample holds a few counts of this clone. This chain joins TRBV18 and TRBJ2-7; D is undetermined. Germline loops: CDR1 KGHSH, CDR2 LQKENI. The CDR3 extends over 11 amino acids. Trimming pared 4 bases from V and 3 bases from J, leaving 4 bases between. CDR3 loop: CASSRNYEQYF. The CDR3 DNA reads TGTGCCAGCTCACGTAACTACGAGCAGTACTTC.

This CDR3 is CASSQDAGGIDTQYF. The CDR3 bases are TGTGCCAGCAGCCAAGACGCGGGGGGAATAGATACGCAGTATTTT. The chain couples TRBV4-2 to TRBJ2-3, with 8 positions matching TRBD2. From germline, CDR1 is LGHNA and CDR2 YNFKEQ. This CDR3 has 15 amino acids. V shed 0 bases and J 5 bases; nucleotides not matched to a gene: 4.

The chain employs TRBV5-4 and TRBJ1-1; possibly TRBD1 for D (5 bases). CDR3 size: 14 residues. V was shortened by 4 bases and J by 5 bases, with 15 bases between the two germline ends. CDR1 is SGHNT, CDR2 YYREEE, per germline (reference sequence). CDR3 coding DNA: TGTGCCAGCAGCCCCGTTCGGGGCGGGACTGAAGCTTTCTTT. Amino acid sequence: CASSPVRGGTEAFF. The full variable domain, with the rest looked up from reference TRBV5-4 and TRBJ1-1, is ETGVTQSPTHLIKTRGQQVTLRCSSQSGHNTVSWYQQALGQGPQFIFQYYREEENGRGNFPPRFSGLQFPNYSSELNVNALELDDSALYLCASSPVRGGTEAFFGQGTRLTVV.

This clone is a singleton in its sample. V and J are TRBV5-1 and TRBJ2-5; 9 bases fit TRBD1. The CDR3 loop spans 14 amino acids. Germline CDR1 SGHRS, CDR2 YFSETQ. V lost 2 bases to trimming and J lost 4 bases; unmatched junction nucleotides: 3. The CDR3 is CASSLQGARETQYF. CDR3 sequence (DNA): TGCGCCAGCAGCTTACAGGGGGCGCGAGAGACCCAGTACTTC.

V gene TRBV6-1 combines with J gene TRBJ1-2; D is undetermined. The ends were cut back, 2 bases at V and 5 bases at J, with 18 bases in the middle. The CDR3 consists of 16 residues. CDR1 is MNHNS, CDR2 SASEGT, per germline. The CDR3 here is CASSESVRPYRYGYTF. The CDR3 DNA sequence: TGTGCCAGCAGTGAATCGGTTAGGCCGTACCGATATGGCTACACCTTC.

This clone was seen a few times. The V and J genes are TRBV28 and TRBJ1-2, with TRBD1 matching over 10 bases. The CDR3 consists of 17 residues. The junction had 11 bases not matched to a gene; V was cut back by 4 bases and J by 3 bases. From germline, CDR1 is MDHEN and CDR2 SYDVKM. The CDR3 spells CASSSADRGKLHYGYTF. The CDR3 region has the DNA TGTGCCAGCAGTTCGGCGGACAGGGGGAAGTTGCACTATGGCTACACCTTC.

This clone was seen many times. The V call is TRBV19, the J call TRBJ2-1; D perhaps matches TRBD2 (5 bases). V lost 7 bases and J 7 bases, leaving 29 bases between the germline ends. The CDR3 consists of 18 residues. CDR1 is LNHDA and CDR2 is SQIVND in the germline V gene (reference sequence). The CDR3 protein is CASTSRTTGVVQLNEQFF. CDR3 DNA: TGTGCCAGTACCTCGCGGACGACCGGGGTCGTCCAGCTAAATGAGCAGTTCTTC.

The V gene is TRBV24-1, the J gene TRBJ2-1; D might be TRBD1 or TRBD2, each matching 5 bases. The length of the CDR3 is 14 residues. The V gene lost 2 bases and the J gene lost 9 bases, with 13 bases spanning the gap. Germline V lookup: CDR1 KGHDR, CDR2 SFDVKD. The CDR3 DNA sequence: TGTGCCACCAGTGATTCGGGGCAAGGAGGTGAGCAGTTCTTC. Translation: CATSDSGQGGEQFF.

The chain employs TRBV5-1 and TRBJ2-2; TRBD1 aligns across 10 bases. The CDR3 sequence is 17 residues long. V lost 0 bases to trimming and J lost 3 bases; unmatched junction nucleotides: 5. Germline V CDR1 and CDR2: SGHRS, YFSETQ. The CDR3 coding sequence is TGCGCCAGCAGCTTGGCGGACAGGGGGGTCGACACCGGGGAGCTGTTTTTT. Protein product: CASSLADRGVDTGELFF.

The gene calls are TRBV7-2 and TRBJ1-1; D not resolved. Trimming left V 4 bases short and J 8 bases short, with 14 bases between. This CDR3 region has 13 residues. Germline V gene lookup returns CDR1 SGHTA and CDR2 FQGNSA. CDR3: CASSSYRAEEAFF. DNA for the CDR3: TGTGCCAGCAGCTCATACCGGGCCGAAGAAGCTTTCTTT.

V gene TRBV6-6 combines with J gene TRBJ2-6, with D possibly TRBD2 on 5 matching bases. Deletions cut 5 bases from V and 4 bases from J, with 18 bases between. CDR1 and CDR2 (germline): MNHNY, SVGAGI (reference sequence). The CDR3 contains 17 residues. The CDR3 nucleotides are TGTGCCAGCAGTCCTTCCATGGGCACGGGGGGGGCCAACGTCCTGACTTTC. Protein: CASSPSMGTGGANVLTF.